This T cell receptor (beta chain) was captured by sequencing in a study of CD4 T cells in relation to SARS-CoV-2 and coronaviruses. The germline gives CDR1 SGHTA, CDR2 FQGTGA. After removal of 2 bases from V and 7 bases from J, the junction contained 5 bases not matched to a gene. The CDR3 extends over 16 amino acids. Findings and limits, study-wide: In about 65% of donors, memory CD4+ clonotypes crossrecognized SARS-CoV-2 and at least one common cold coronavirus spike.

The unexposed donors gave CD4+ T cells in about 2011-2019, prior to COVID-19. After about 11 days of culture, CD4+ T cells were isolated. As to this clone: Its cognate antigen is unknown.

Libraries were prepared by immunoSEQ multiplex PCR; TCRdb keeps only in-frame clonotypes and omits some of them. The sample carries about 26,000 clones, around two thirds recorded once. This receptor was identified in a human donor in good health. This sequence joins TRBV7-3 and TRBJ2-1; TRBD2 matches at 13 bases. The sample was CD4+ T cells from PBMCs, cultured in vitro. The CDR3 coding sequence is TGTGCCAGCAGCTTACCAACTAGCGGGAGGGGTAATGAGCAGTTCTTC. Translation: CASSLPTSGRGNEQFF.